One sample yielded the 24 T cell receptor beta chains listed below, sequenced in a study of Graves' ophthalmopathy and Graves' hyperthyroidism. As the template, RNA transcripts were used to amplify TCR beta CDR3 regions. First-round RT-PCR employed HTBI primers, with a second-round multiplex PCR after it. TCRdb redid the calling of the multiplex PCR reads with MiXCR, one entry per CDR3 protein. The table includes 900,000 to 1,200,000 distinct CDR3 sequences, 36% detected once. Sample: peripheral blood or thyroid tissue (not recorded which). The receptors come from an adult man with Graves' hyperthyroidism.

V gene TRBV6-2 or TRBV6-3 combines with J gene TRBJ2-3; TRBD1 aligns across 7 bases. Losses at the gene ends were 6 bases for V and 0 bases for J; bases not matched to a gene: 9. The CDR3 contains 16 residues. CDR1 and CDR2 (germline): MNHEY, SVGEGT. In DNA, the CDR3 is TGTGCCAGCAGACTCACCGGGACAGTCAGCACAGATACGCAGTATTTT. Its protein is CASRLTGTVSTDTQYF.

CDR3 sequence (DNA): TGCAGCTTTGTTATGGTGGGCCGGGAGACCCAGTACTTC. Translation gives CSFVMVGRETQYF. The chain has TRBV29-1 and TRBJ2-5; D unclear. The CDR3 is 13 amino acids. V was pared by 8 bases and J by 5 bases, with 18 bases between. The germline V gene encodes CDR1 SQVTM and CDR2 ANQGSEA.

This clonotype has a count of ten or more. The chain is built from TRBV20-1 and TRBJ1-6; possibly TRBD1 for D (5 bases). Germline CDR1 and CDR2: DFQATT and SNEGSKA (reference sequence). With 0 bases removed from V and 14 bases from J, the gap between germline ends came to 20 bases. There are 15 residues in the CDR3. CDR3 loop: CSARDRGPGVLTLHF. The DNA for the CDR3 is TGCAGTGCTAGAGATCGTGGACCGGGGGTGTTAACCCTCCACTTT.

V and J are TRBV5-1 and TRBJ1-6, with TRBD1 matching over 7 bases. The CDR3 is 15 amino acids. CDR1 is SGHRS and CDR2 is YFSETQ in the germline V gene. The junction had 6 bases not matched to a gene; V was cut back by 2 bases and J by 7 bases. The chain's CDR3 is CASSFPGQDNSPLHF. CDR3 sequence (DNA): TGCGCCAGCAGCTTCCCCGGACAGGACAATTCACCCCTCCACTTT.

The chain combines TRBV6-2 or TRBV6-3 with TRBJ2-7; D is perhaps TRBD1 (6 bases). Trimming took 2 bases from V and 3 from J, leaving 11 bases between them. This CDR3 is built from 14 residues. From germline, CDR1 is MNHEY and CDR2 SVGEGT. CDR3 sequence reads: CASSYHRDVYEQYF. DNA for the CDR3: TGTGCCAGCAGTTACCACAGGGATGTCTACGAGCAGTACTTC.

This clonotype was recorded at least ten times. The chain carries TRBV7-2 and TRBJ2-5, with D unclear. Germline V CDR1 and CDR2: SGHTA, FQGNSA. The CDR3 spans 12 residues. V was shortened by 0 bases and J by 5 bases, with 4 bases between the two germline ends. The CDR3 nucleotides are TGTGCCAGCAGCTTAGCTTGGGAGACCCAGTACTTC. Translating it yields CASSLAWETQYF.

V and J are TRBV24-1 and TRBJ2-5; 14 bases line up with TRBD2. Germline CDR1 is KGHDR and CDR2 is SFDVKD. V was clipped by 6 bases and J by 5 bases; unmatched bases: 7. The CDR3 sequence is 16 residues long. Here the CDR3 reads CATSKTSGGGSETQYF. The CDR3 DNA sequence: TGTGCCACCAGTAAGACTAGCGGGGGGGGATCGGAGACCCAGTACTTC.

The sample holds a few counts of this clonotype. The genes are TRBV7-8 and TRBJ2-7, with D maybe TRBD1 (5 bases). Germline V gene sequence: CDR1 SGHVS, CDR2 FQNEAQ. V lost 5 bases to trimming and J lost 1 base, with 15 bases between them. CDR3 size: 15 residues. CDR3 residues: CASSHVDRVSYEQYF. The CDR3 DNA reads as TGTGCCAGCAGCCACGTAGACAGAGTTTCCTACGAGCAGTACTTC.

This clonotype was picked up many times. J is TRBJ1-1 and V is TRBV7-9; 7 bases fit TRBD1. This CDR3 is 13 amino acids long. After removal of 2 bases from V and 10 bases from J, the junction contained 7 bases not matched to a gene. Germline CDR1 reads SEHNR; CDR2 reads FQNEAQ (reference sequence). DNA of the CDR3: TGTGCCAGCAGCTTACAGACAGGGAGGGGAGCTTTCTTT. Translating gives CASSLQTGRGAFF.

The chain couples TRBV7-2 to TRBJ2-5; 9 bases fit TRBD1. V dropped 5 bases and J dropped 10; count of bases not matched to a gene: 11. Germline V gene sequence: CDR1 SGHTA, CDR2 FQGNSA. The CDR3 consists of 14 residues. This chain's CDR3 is CASSEGDRASHQYF. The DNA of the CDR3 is TGTGCCAGCAGCGAGGGGGACAGGGCTTCTCACCAGTACTTC.

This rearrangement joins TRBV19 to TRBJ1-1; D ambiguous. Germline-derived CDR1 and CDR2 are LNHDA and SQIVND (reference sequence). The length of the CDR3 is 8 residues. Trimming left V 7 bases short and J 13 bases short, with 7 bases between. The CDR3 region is CASTPVFF. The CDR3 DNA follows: TGTGCCAGTACCCCAGTTTTCTTT.

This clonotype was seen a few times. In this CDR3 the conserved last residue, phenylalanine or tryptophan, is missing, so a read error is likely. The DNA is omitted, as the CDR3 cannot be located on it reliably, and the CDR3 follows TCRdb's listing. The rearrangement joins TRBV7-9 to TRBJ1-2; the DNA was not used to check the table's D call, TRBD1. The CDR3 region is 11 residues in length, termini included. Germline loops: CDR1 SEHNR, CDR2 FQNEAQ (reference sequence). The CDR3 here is CASSLADRAKL.

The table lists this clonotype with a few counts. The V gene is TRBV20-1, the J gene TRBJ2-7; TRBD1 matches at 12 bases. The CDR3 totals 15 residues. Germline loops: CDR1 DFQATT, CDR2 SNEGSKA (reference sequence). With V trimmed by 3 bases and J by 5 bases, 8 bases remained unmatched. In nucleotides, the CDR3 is TGCAGTGCTAGGGGTCCGGGACAGGGGGCCCACGAGCAGTACTTC. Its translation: CSARGPGQGAHEQYF.

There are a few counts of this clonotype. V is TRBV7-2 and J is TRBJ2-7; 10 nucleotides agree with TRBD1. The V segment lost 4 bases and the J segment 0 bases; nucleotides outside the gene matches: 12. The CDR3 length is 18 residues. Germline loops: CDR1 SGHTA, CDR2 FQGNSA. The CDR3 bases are TGTGCCAGCAGCTATCCCCGGGGGACAGGGGTCGACTCCTACGAGCAGTACTTC. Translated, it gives CASSYPRGTGVDSYEQYF. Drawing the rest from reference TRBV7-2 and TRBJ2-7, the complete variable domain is GAGVSQSPSNKVTEKGKDVELRCDPISGHTALYWYRQSLGQGLEFLIYFQGNSAPDKSGLPSDRFSAERTGGSVSTLTIQRTQQEDSAVYLCASSYPRGTGVDSYEQYFGPGTRLTVT.

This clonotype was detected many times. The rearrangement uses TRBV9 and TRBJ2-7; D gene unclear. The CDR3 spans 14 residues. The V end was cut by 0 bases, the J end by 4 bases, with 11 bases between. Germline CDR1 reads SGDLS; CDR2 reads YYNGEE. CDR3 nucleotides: TGTGCCAGCAGCGTAGATATGGAACGGTACGAGCAGTACTTC. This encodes CASSVDMERYEQYF.

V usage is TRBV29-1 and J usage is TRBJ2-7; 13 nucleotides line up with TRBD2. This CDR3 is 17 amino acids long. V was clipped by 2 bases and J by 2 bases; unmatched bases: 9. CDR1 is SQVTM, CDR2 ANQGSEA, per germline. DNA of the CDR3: TGCAGCGTTGAACTCGGGACTAGCGGGAATAGGACCTACGAGCAGTACTTC. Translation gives CSVELGTSGNRTYEQYF.

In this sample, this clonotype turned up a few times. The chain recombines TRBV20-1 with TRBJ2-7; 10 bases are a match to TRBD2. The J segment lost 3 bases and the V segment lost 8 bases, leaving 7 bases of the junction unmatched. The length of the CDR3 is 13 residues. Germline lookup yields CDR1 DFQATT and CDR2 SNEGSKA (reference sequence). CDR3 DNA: TGCAGTACACTAAGCGGGGGGGGCTACGAGCAGTACTTC. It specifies CSTLSGGGYEQYF.

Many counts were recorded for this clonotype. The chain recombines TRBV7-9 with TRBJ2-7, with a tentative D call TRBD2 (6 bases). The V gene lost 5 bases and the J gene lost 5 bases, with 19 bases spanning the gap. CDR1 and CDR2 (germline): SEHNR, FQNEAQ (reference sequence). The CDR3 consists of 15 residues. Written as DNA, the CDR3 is TGTGCCAGCAGCCCCTCGGGACTCCCACTGGACGAGCAGTACTTC. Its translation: CASSPSGLPLDEQYF.

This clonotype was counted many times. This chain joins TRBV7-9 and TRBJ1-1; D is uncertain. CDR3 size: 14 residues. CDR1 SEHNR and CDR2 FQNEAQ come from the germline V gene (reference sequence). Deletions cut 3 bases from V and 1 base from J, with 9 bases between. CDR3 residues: CASSFHSENTEAFF. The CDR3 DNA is TGTGCCAGCAGCTTCCACAGCGAGAACACTGAAGCTTTCTTT.

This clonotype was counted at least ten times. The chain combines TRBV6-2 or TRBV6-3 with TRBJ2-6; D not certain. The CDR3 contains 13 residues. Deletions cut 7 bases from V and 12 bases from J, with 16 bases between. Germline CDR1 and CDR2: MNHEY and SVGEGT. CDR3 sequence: CASTSLIGRVLTF. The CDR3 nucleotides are TGTGCCAGCACTTCCCTCATAGGGCGCGTCCTGACTTTC.

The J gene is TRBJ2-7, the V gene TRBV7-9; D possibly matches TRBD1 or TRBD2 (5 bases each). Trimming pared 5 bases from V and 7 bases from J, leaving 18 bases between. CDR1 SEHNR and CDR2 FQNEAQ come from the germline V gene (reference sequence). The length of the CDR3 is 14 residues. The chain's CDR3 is CASSVKPGDGEQYF. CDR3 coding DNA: TGTGCCAGCAGCGTTAAGCCTGGGGACGGGGAGCAGTACTTC. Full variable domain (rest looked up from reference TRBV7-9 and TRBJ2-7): DTGVSQNPRHKITKRGQNVTFRCDPISEHNRLYWYRQTLGQGPEFLTYFQNEAQLEKSRLLSDRFSAERPKGSFSTLEIQRTEQGDSAMYLCASSVKPGDGEQYFGPGTRLTVT.

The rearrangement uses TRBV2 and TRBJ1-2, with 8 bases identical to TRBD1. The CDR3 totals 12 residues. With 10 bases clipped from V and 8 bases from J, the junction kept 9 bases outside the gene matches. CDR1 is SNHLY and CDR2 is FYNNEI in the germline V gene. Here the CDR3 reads CAIRPGGRGYTF. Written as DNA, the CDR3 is TGTGCCATCAGGCCAGGGGGCCGCGGCTACACCTTC. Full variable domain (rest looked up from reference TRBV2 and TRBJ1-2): EPEVTQTPSHQVTQMGQEVILRCVPISNHLYFYWYRQILGQKVEFLVSFYNNEISEKSEIFDDQFSVERPDGSNFTLKIRSTKLEDSAMYFCAIRPGGRGYTFGSGTRLTVV.

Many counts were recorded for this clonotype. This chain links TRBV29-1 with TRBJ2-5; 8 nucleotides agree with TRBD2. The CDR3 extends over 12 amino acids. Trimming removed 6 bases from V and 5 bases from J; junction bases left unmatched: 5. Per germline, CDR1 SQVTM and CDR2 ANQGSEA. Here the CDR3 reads CSVTSGGETQYF. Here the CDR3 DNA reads TGCAGCGTAACTAGCGGAGGGGAGACCCAGTACTTC.

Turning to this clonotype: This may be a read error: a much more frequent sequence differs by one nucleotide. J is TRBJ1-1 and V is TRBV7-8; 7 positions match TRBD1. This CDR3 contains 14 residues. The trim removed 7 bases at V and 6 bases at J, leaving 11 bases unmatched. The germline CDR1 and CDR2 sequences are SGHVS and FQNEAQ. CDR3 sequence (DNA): TGTGCCAGCAAAGAGGACGGACAGGAGGCTGAAGCTTTCTTT. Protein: CASKEDGQEAEAFF.